Sequencing of this TCR beta chain was carried out in a study of Ad26.COV2.S vaccination and SARS-CoV-2 variants. Study as a whole: Ad26.COV2.S shots went into the muscle once or twice, 56 days apart. Findings and caveats of the study: It is possible that the TCR breadth and depth analyses underestimated the total T cell responses.

The J segment lost 1 base and the V segment lost 6 bases, leaving 6 bases of the junction unmatched. The germline CDR1 and CDR2 sequences are MNHEY and SVGAGI. This CDR3 region has 15 residues. Treatment indicated: around 19 received Ad26.COV2.S at low or high dose, single or two shots; 5 received placebo; per-sample allocation not given. On day 63 after the first injection, vaccine and placebo recipients gave samples. An Ad26 vector expressing Wuhan-strain SARS-CoV-2 spike constituted the vaccine. To note about this clone: As yet, its antigen is unknown.

Method: immunoSEQ multiplex PCR; TCRdb's copy keeps in-frame clones and lacks some. The sample contains hundreds of thousands of clones, roughly 87% of which appear only once. The sequence was obtained from a person aged 18-65 years who received the Ad26.COV2.S COVID-19 vaccine or a placebo. This sequence joins TRBV6-5 and TRBJ1-5; 7 bases align to TRBD1. The sequenced sample was peripheral blood, obtained in a trial of Ad26.COV2.S vaccine versus placebo. The CDR3 DNA follows: TGTGCCAGCAGCCCGGACAGGTCCAGCAATCAGCCCCAGCATTTT. It translates to CASSPDRSSNQPQHF.